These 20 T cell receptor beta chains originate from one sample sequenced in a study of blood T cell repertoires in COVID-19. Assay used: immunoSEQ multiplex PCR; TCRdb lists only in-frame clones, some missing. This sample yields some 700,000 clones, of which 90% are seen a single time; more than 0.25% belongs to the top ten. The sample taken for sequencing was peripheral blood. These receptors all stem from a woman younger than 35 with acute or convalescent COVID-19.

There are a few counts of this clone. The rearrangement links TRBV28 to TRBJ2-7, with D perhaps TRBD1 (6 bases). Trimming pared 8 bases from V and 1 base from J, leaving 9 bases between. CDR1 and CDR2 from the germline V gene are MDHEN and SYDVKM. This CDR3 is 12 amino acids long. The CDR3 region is CASGQGSYEQYF. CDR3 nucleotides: TGTGCCAGCGGGCAGGGGTCCTACGAGCAGTACTTC.

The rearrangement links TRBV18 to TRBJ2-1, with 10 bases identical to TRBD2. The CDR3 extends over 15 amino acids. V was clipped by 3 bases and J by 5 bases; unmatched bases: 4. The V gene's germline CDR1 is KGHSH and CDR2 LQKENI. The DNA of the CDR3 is TGTGCCAGCTCACCCGGACTAGCGGCTAACAATGAGCAGTTCTTC. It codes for CASSPGLAANNEQFF.

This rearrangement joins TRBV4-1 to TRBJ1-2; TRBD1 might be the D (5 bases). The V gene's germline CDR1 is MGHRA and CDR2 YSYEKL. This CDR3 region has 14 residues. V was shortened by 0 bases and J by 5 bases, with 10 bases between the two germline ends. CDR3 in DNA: TGCGCCAGCAGCCAAGATTGGGGGGGGTATGGCTACACCTTC. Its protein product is CASSQDWGGYGYTF.

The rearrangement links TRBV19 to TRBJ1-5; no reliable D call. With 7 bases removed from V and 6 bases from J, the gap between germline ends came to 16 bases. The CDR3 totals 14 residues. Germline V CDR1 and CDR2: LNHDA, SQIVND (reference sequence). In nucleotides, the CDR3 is TGTGCCAGTACGGCCCAGGCAGCGGTTCAGCCCCAGCATTTT. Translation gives CASTAQAAVQPQHF. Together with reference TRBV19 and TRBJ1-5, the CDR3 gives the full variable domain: DGGITQSPKYLFRKEGQNVTLSCEQNLNHDAMYWYRQDPGQGLRLIYYSQIVNDFQKGDIAEGYSVSREKKESFPLTVTSAQKNPTAFYLCASTAQAAVQPQHFGDGTRLSIL.

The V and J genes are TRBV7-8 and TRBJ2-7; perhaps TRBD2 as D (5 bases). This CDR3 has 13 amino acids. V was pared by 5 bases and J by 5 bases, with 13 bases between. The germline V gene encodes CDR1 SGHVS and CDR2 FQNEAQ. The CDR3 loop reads CASSTELRDEQYF. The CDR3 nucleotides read TGTGCCAGCAGCACAGAGTTGAGGGACGAGCAGTACTTC.

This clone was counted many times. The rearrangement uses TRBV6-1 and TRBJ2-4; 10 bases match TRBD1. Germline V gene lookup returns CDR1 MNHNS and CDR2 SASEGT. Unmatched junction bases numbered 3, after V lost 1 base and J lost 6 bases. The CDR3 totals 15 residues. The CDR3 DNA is TGTGCCAGCAGTGAAGAAGGGACAGGGGCAAACATTCAGTACTTC. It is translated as CASSEEGTGANIQYF.

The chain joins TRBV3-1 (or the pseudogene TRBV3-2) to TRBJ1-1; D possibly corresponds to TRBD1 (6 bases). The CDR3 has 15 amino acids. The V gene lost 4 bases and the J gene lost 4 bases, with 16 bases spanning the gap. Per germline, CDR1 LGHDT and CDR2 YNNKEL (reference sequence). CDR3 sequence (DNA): TGTGCCAGCAGCCTACGCCCGGACAGAGGCACTGAAGCTTTCTTT. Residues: CASSLRPDRGTEAFF.

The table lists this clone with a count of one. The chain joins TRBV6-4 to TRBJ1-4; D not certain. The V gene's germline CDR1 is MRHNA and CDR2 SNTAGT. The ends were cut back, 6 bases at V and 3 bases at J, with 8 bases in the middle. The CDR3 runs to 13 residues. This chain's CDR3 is CASSDGPNEKLFF. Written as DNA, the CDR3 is TGTGCCAGCAGCGACGGCCCTAATGAAAAACTGTTTTTT.

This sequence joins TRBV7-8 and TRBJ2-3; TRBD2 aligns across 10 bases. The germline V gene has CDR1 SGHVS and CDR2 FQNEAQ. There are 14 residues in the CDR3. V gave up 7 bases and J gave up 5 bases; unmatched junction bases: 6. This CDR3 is CASTSGGQGDTQYF. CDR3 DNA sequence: TGTGCCAGCACTAGCGGGGGTCAGGGAGATACGCAGTATTTT.

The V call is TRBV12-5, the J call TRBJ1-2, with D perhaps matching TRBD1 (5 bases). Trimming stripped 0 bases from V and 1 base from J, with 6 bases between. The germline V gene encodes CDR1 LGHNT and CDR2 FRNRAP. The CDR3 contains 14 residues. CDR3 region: CASGLVGGNYGYTF. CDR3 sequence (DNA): TGTGCTAGTGGTTTGGTGGGGGGTAACTATGGCTACACCTTC. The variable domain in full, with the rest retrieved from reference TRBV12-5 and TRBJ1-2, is DARVTQTPRHKVTEMGQEVTMRCQPILGHNTVFWYRQTMMQGLELLAYFRNRAPLDDSGMPKDRFSAEMPDATLATLKIQPSEPRDSAVYFCASGLVGGNYGYTFGSGTRLTVV.

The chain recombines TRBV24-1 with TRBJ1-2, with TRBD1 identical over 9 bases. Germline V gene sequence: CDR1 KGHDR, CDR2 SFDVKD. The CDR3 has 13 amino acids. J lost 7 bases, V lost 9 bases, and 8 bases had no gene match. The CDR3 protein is CATRGTGSAGYTF. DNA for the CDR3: TGTGCCACCCGGGGGACAGGGTCGGCTGGCTACACCTTC.

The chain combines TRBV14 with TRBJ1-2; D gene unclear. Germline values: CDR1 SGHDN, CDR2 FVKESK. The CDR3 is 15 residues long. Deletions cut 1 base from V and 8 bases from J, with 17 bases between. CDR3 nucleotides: TGTGCCAGCAGCCAAGTTGTCAGGCCACTCGAGGGCTACACCTTC. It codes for CASSQVVRPLEGYTF.

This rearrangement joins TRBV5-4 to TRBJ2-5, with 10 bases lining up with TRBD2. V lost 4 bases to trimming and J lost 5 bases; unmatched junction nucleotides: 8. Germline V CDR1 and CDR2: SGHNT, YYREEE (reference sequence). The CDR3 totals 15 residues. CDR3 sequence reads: CASSLSGGVTETQYF. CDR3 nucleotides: TGTGCCAGCAGCCTCAGCGGGGGGGTGACCGAGACCCAGTACTTC.

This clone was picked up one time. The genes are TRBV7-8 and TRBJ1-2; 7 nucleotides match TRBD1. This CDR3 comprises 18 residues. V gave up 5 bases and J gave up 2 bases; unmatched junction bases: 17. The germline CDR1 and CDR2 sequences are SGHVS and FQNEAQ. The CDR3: CASSAVYLFEGGNYGYTF. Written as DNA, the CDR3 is TGTGCCAGCAGCGCTGTTTACCTATTCGAAGGGGGCAACTATGGCTACACCTTC.

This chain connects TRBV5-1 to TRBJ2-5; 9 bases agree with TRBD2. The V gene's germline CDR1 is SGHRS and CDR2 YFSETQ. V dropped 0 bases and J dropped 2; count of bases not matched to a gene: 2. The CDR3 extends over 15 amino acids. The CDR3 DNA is TGCGCCAGCAGCTTGGGGACTAGCGAACAAGAGACCCAGTACTTC. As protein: CASSLGTSEQETQYF. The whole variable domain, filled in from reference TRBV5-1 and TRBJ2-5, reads KAGVTQTPRYLIKTRGQQVTLSCSPISGHRSVSWYQQTPGQGLQFLFEYFSETQRNKGNFPGRFSGRQFSNSRSEMNVSTLELGDSALYLCASSLGTSEQETQYFGPGTRLLVL.

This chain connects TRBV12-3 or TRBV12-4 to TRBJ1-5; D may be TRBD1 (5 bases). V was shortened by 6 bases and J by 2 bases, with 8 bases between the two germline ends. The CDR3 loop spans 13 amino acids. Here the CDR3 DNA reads TGTGCCAGCAGGGGGGAGGGCAATCAGCCCCAGCATTTT. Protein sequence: CASRGEGNQPQHF.

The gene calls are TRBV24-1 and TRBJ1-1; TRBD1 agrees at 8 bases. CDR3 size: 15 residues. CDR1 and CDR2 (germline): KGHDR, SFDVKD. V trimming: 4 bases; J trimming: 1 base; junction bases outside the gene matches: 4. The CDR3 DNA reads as TGTGCCACCAGTGAAGCGGGACAGGAGAACACTGAAGCTTTCTTT. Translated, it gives CATSEAGQENTEAFF.

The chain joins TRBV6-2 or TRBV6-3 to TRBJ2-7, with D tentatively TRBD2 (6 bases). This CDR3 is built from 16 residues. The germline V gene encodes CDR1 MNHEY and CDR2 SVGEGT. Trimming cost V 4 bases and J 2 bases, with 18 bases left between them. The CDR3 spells CASSFTRGREPYEQYF. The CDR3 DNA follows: TGTGCCAGCAGTTTTACCCGTGGACGGGAGCCCTACGAGCAGTACTTC.

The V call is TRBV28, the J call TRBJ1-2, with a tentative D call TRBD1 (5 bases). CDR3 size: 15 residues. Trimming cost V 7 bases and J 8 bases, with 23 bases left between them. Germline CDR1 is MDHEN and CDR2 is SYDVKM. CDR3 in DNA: TGTGCCAGCAATATCCCGGGACTGGGGACGGGGGGCTACACCTTC. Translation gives CASNIPGLGTGGYTF.

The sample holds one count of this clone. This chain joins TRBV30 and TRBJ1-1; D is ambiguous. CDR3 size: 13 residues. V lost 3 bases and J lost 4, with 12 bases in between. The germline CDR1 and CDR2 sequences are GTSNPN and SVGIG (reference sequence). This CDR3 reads CAWSAAGGTEAFF. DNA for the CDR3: TGTGCCTGGAGCGCCGCGGGTGGCACTGAAGCTTTCTTT.